These T cell receptor beta chains were read from a single sample in a study of T-cell reconstitution after alpha-beta-depleted transplantation in children. TCRdb re-called the PCR reads through MiXCR, storing one row per CDR3 protein. The sample includes about 610,000 distinct CDR3 sequences, roughly a tenth of them seen just once. The material was PBMCs from the stem cell graft donor, obtained from the stem cell graft. Receptor source: a human donor who donated a stem cell graft to a child with acute myeloid leukemia. Both conserved end residues are part of each CDR3. Each record gives: clone size, V gene, J gene, D gene, CDR3 DNA, CDR3 protein. A D gene is named only where the DNA matches it firmly. For some rows the clone size is stated as once, few or many, or as a class when expanded; others skip it.

many,TRBV18,TRBJ2-1,TRBD2,TGTGCCAGCTCACAGTCTCTAGCGGGAGAAAGGAATGAGCAGTTCTTC,CASSQSLAGERNEQFF
NA,TRBV2,TRBJ2-1,NA,TGTGCCAGCAGGGACCGCTGGGATGAGCAGTTCTTC,CASRDRWDEQFF
many,TRBV5-1,TRBJ1-5,NA,TGCGCCAGCAGCTTGGGAGCGGGTAGCCAGAATCAGCCCCAGCATTTT,CASSLGAGSQNQPQHF
few,TRBV3-1,TRBJ2-1,NA,TGTGCCAGCAGCCAAGGTCTAGCGTATAACAATGAGCAGTTCTTC,CASSQGLAYNNEQFF
NA,TRBV5-1,TRBJ2-2,TRBD1,TGCGCCAGCAGCCTCACCCATAAACTTTACAGGGGAAACACCGGGGAGCTGTTTTTT,CASSLTHKLYRGNTGELFF
NA,TRBV25-1,TRBJ2-7,NA,TGTGCCAGCAGTGAGTCGACAGATTCCTACGAGCAGTACTTC,CASSESTDSYEQYF
few,TRBV5-1,TRBJ2-7,TRBD1,TGCGCCAGCAGCAAGAGGACAGGGAGCTACGAGCAGTACTTC,CASSKRTGSYEQYF
many,TRBV7-2,TRBJ2-3,NA,TGTGCCAGCAGCTTAGGGGCCAGCGGGAGCACAGATACGCAGTATTTT,CASSLGASGSTDTQYF
NA,TRBV4-3,TRBJ2-5,NA,TGCGCCAGCAGCCAAGAGATGCAGGGGGGGTTGGCGGAGACCCAGTACTTC,CASSQEMQGGLAETQYF
few,TRBV27,TRBJ2-5,NA,TGTGCCAGCAGTTACACAGGGTTCGTAGAGACCCAGTACTTC,CASSYTGFVETQYF
many,TRBV5-1,TRBJ2-1,NA,TGCGCCAGCAGCCCCTTAGGAGGGTTAAATGAGCAGTTCTTC,CASSPLGGLNEQFF
NA,TRBV7-6,TRBJ2-7,TRBD1,TGTGCCAGCAGCCACGGGACAGGGGGCTTGGTGTACTTC,CASSHGTGGLVYF
many,TRBV5-1,TRBJ2-1,TRBD2,TGCGCCAGCTCGATAGCGGGAGAGGGGAATGAGCAGTTCTTC,CASSIAGEGNEQFF
few,TRBV29-1,TRBJ1-5,NA,TGCAGCGTTCGCCCCGACAGCAATCAGCCCCAGCATTTT,CSVRPDSNQPQHF
few,TRBV7-8,TRBJ2-1,TRBD2,TGTGCCAGCAGCCCCGGACTAGGTGCGCTGTTCTTC,CASSPGLGALFF
NA,TRBV28,TRBJ1-3,NA,TGTGCCAGCAGTGCCCGACTCTACCCCTCTGGAAACACCATATATTTT,CASSARLYPSGNTIYF
many,TRBV14,TRBJ2-2,NA,TGTGCCAGCAGCCAGGCACTAGCTTACACCGGGGAGCTGTTTTTT,CASSQALAYTGELFF